There are a few counts of the clone carrying this TCR beta chain. Its target is not known. The sample comes from a study of regulatory T cells in long-lasting Graves disease. Study results and limitations: TCR diversity was lower in persistent than newly diagnosed Graves' disease.

Libraries of TCR beta came from iRepertoire HTBI primers plus Arm-PCR of CDR3 regions. TCRdb recomputed calls from the multiplex PCR reads with MiXCR, one row per CDR3 protein. The sample has 400,000 to 500,000 distinct CDR3 sequences; around 20% are singletons. Time point given: persistent/refractory GD, antithyroid drugs over 5 years with positive TRAb. Making the TCR library involved RNA that had been extracted from PBMCs. The CDR3 has 13 residues. Germline V CDR1 and CDR2: GTSNPN, SVGIG (reference sequence). After removal of 2 bases from V and 5 bases from J, the junction contained 3 bases not matched to a gene.

This TCR derives from a female donor with Graves disease. Source: peripheral blood mononuclear cells (PBMCs), taken when the disease was refractory, from a patient treated with antithyroid drugs. The chain combines TRBV30 with TRBJ2-5; TRBD1 matches 9 bases. Here the CDR3 DNA reads TGTGCCTGGAGTATCGGACAGGGGGAGACCCAGTACTTC. Protein: CAWSIGQGETQYF. Full variable domain (rest looked up from reference TRBV30 and TRBJ2-5): SQTIHQWPATLVQPVGSPLSLECTVEGTSNPNLYWYRQAAGRGLQLLFYSVGIGQISSEVPQNLSASRPQDRQFILSSKKLLLSDSGFYLCAWSIGQGETQYFGPGTRLLVL.